Listed here are 14 T cell receptor beta chains from one sample, sequenced in a study of breast tumors, draining lymph nodes, adjacent tissues. Each CDR3 protein is one row after TCRdb ran MiXCR on the multiplex PCR reads. The sample holds roughly 80,000 distinct CDR3 sequences; roughly a fifth are singletons and the top ten take less than 3%. The lymph nodes were axillary draining lymph nodes from breast cancer patients. What was sequenced was axillary lymph node tissue. Receptor source: a female donor with breast cancer. Some clones in this sample may be carry-over from other donors' samples.

This clonotype showed up many times. The chain uses TRBV29-1 and TRBJ2-2; the D is unclear. Trimming took off 4 bases at V and 0 bases at J, with 3 bases between the two ends. CDR1 SQVTM and CDR2 ANQGSEA come from the germline V gene. This CDR3 spans 12 amino acids. DNA for the CDR3: TGCAGCGTTGCAGCGAACACCGGGGAGCTGTTTTTT. This translates into CSVAANTGELFF.

This clonotype was seen many times. The V and J genes are TRBV12-3 or TRBV12-4 and TRBJ2-1; D unclear. The ends were cut back, 6 bases at V and 9 bases at J, with 15 bases in the middle. The CDR3 has 13 residues. The CDR3 bases are TGTGCCAGCAGCCCTAATGACATCACTGAGCAGTTCTTC. Encoded protein: CASSPNDITEQFF.

This clonotype was found many times. The chain is built from TRBV7-2 and TRBJ2-2; 10 nucleotides match TRBD2. Germline CDR1 SGHTA, CDR2 FQGNSA. This CDR3 has 16 residues. V shed 3 bases, J shed 6 bases, and the junction held 7 bases outside the gene matches. The CDR3 sequence is CASSLLLLAGSGELFF. The DNA for the CDR3 is TGTGCCAGCAGCTTGTTGTTACTAGCGGGATCCGGGGAGCTGTTTTTT.

At least ten counts were recorded for this clonotype. The V and J genes are TRBV5-6 and TRBJ1-6, with D unresolved. The V end lost 5 bases, the J end lost 9 bases, and 9 bases lay between the germline ends. The germline CDR1 and CDR2 sequences are SGHDT and YYEEEE. The CDR3 length is 12 residues. The CDR3 DNA reads as TGTGCCAGCAGGAACAGTCTTTCACCCCTCCACTTT. Amino acids: CASRNSLSPLHF.

A word on this clonotype: A much larger clone is a single base away; this may be a read error. CDR3 coding DNA: TGTGCCAGCAGCTCACGGACAGGGAGCGGCTACACCTTC. Translated, it gives CASSSRTGSGYTF. The chain carries TRBV5-5 and TRBJ1-2; 8 bases match TRBD1. There are 13 residues in the CDR3. V trimming: 3 bases; J trimming: 8 bases; junction bases outside the gene matches: 6. Germline assignment: CDR1 SGHKS and CDR2 YYEKEE (reference sequence).

This chain joins TRBV6-1 and TRBJ2-5; D remains ambiguous. Germline CDR1 MNHNS, CDR2 SASEGT. V lost 8 bases and J lost 2, with 15 bases in between. The CDR3 consists of 14 residues. CDR3 bases: TGTGCCAGCTTCTTTGGGGTCCGACAAGAGACCCAGTACTTC. Amino acid sequence: CASFFGVRQETQYF.

Many counts were recorded for this clonotype. V usage is TRBV25-1 and J usage is TRBJ2-1, with TRBD2 identical over 11 bases. This CDR3 region has 16 residues. The ends lost 6 bases at V and 2 bases at J; junction bases unmatched: 6. CDR1 is MGHDK, CDR2 SYGVNS, per germline. This CDR3 is CASRSSTSGAYNEQFF. The CDR3 DNA reads TGTGCCAGCAGATCTTCGACTAGCGGGGCCTACAATGAGCAGTTCTTC.

Ten or more counts support this clonotype. This rearrangement joins TRBV5-1 to TRBJ2-7; a possible D gene is TRBD2 (6 bases). Germline CDR1 reads SGHRS; CDR2 reads YFSETQ. The CDR3 consists of 15 residues. With 4 bases removed from V and 3 bases from J, the gap between germline ends came to 17 bases. CDR3 region: CASSIRLGGSYEQYF. The CDR3 DNA reads TGCGCCAGCAGCATTAGACTAGGAGGGAGCTACGAGCAGTACTTC.

There are a few counts of this clonotype. The rearrangement uses TRBV27 and TRBJ1-6; 7 nucleotides match TRBD1. This CDR3 has 19 amino acids. The V segment lost 7 bases and the J segment 0 bases; nucleotides outside the gene matches: 15. Germline assignment: CDR1 MNHEY and CDR2 SMNVEV (reference sequence). The CDR3 nucleotides are TGTGCCAGCACCGCCGACAGGGACCCTTATAGCTCCTATAATTCACCCCTCCACTTT. This encodes CASTADRDPYSSYNSPLHF.

In its sample, this clonotype was seen once. This may arise from a read error, as a much more abundant clone is one base away. As the CDR3 is not closed by the conserved phenylalanine or tryptophan, this likely results from a read error. The CDR3 reads CASRRTGDTGNTIYL. DNA for the CDR3: TGTGCCAGCAGACGGACAGGGGACACTGGAAACACCATATATCTT. The chain links TRBV6-1 to TRBJ1-3, with 9 bases that match TRBD1. Germline values: CDR1 MNHNS, CDR2 SASEGT. The CDR3 spans 15 residues. After removal of 6 bases from V and 2 bases from J, the junction contained 5 bases not matched to a gene.

As concerns this clonotype: Being one base from a much bigger clone, this may be a read error. This chain joins TRBV5-4 and TRBJ2-2, with TRBD2 as a possible D gene (5 bases). Germline V gene sequence: CDR1 SGHNT, CDR2 YYREEE (reference sequence). The CDR3 extends over 15 amino acids. V dropped 1 base and J dropped 6 bases, with 13 bases sitting between them. CDR3 bases: TGTGCCAGCAGCTTGAGAGGGAGCGTACCCGGGGAGCTGTTTTTT. As protein: CASSLRGSVPGELFF.

There are many counts of this clonotype. The CDR3 coding sequence is TGCAGTGCTAGAGGTCGCGGCTCGGGACTAGCGGACTCCTACGAGCAGTACTTC. Translated, it gives CSARGRGSGLADSYEQYF. This chain connects TRBV20-1 to TRBJ2-7; 11 bases are a match to TRBD2. Per the germline V gene, CDR1 is DFQATT and CDR2 is SNEGSKA (reference sequence). The CDR3 extends over 18 amino acids. V shed 1 base, J shed 0 bases, and the junction held 11 bases outside the gene matches.

About this clonotype itself: A read error may explain this, as a much larger clone is one base away. This chain uses TRBV2 with TRBJ2-7; the D gene is possibly TRBD2 (5 bases). Germline V gene lookup returns CDR1 SNHLY and CDR2 FYNNEI. The CDR3 runs 14 residues. The CDR3, as DNA: TGTGCCAGCAACGCACAGAGGGAAGAATACGAGCAGTGCTTC. Amino acid sequence: CASNAQREEYEQCF.

Concerning this clonotype: This may be a read error: a much more frequent sequence differs by one nucleotide. This chain uses TRBV11-3 with TRBJ2-2, with a weak D call TRBD2 (7 bases). The V end was cut by 7 bases, the J end by 3 bases, with 21 bases between. Germline CDR1 SGHNT, CDR2 YENEEA. There are 17 residues in the CDR3. CDR3 protein: CASTSRIQGRDTGELFF. The CDR3 DNA follows: TGTGCCAGCACCTCCCGTATCCAGGGGAGGGACACCGGGGAGCTGTTTTTT.